The clone carrying this T cell receptor beta chain occurred once. What it recognizes is unknown. These data belong to a study of CD8+CD57+ T cells in acquired aplastic anemia. Genomic DNA acted as the template from which TCR beta VDJ combination and CDR3 sequence profiling were carried out. From the reads, TCRdb called clonotypes with MiXCR, one entry per CDR3 protein. This sample yields roughly 420,000 distinct CDR3 sequences, of which 60% to 80% are seen a single time; around 4% belongs to the top ten. Broader study findings: Nearly 30 CD8+ CDR3 sequences were shared between patients and controls.

CDR1 SGHTA and CDR2 FQGNSA come from the germline V gene. Trimming removed 3 bases from V and 14 bases from J, with 25 bases in between. The CDR3 covers 15 residues. The TCR comes from a human donor in good health, serving as a control. Sequences were obtained from sorted CD4+, CD8+, or CD8+CD57+ T cells (not recorded which) from PBMCs. The chain recombines TRBV7-2 with TRBJ1-2, with D perhaps TRBD1 (5 bases). Here the CDR3 reads CASSFSPGAVNTGTF. CDR3 nucleotide sequence: TGTGCCAGCAGCTTCTCTCCCGGGGCAGTGAACACCGGGACCTTC. Complete variable domain (other parts from reference TRBV7-2 and TRBJ1-2): GAGVSQSPSNKVTEKGKDVELRCDPISGHTALYWYRQSLGQGLEFLIYFQGNSAPDKSGLPSDRFSAERTGGSVSTLTIQRTQQEDSAVYLCASSFSPGAVNTGTFGSGTRLTVV.